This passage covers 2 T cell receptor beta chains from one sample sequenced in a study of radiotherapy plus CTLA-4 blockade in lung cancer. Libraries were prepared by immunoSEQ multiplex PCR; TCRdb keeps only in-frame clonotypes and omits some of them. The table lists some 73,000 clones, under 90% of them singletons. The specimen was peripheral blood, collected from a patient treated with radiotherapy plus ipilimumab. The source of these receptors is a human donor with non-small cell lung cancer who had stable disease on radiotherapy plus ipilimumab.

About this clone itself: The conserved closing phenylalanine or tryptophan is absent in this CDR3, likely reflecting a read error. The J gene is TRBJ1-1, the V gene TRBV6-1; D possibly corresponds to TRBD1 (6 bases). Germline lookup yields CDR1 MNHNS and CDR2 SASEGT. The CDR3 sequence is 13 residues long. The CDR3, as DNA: TGCGCCAGCACGGGACACCTGAACACTGAAGCTTTCCTT. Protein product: CASTGHLNTEAFL.

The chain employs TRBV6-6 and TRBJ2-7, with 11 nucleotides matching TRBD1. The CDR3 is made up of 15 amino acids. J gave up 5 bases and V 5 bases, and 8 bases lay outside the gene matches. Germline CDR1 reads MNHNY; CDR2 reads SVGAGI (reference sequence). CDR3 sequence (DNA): TGTGCCAGCAGTCCTCGGACAGGGGGCAGGGACGAGCAGTACTTC. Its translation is CASSPRTGGRDEQYF.